These T cell receptor beta chains were read from a single sample in a study of blood T cell repertoires in COVID-19. TCRdb's copy holds only in-frame clones and misses some; the assay was immunoSEQ multiplex PCR. The sample yields about 36,000 clones, 81% seen once. The material sequenced was peripheral blood. These receptors originate from a human donor in a cohort sampled during active or convalescent COVID-19. The donor label of this sample is uncertain. The CDR3 runs from the conserved cysteine through the conserved F or W. The D gene is left open where the match is weak. Not all rows give a size; the values are once, few, many and, for expanded clones, a class.

V gene,clone size,J gene,D gene,CDR3 DNA,CDR3 protein
TRBV20-1,NA,TRBJ1-1,NA,TGCAGTGCTAGTGAGGACAGTGGAATAACTTTCTTT,CSASEDSGITFF
TRBV3-1/TRBV3-2,NA,TRBJ1-2,TRBD1,TGTGCCAGCAGCCGGCTAGGACAGGAAGTTTATGGCTACACCTTC,CASSRLGQEVYGYTF
TRBV7-2,NA,TRBJ2-5,TRBD2,TGTGCCAGCAGCTCTCTAGCGGGAGGGGGAGAGACCCAGTACTTC,CASSSLAGGGETQYF
TRBV29-1,NA,TRBJ1-1,NA,TGCAGCGTTGAAGGGTTAGTAGAGGGTACTGAAGCTTTCTTT,CSVEGLVEGTEAFF
TRBV21-1,NA,TRBJ1-1,NA,TGTGCCCGCCCCCGGGGGGCGAGCACTGAAGCTTTCTTT,CARPRGASTEAFF
TRBV6-5,NA,TRBJ2-1,TRBD2,TGTGCCAGCACCCTAGCGGGAGGGCCGAAGAATGAGCAGTTCTTC,CASTLAGGPKNEQFF
TRBV2,once,TRBJ2-1,TRBD2,TGTGCCAGCCGGGCGGGTACTAGCGGCTACAATGAGCAGTTCTTC,CASRAGTSGYNEQFF
TRBV2,NA,TRBJ1-1,NA,TGTGCCAGCAGTTGGGCAGGGATGAACACTGAAGCTTTCTTT,CASSWAGMNTEAFF
TRBV21-1,NA,TRBJ2-5,NA,TGTGCCAGCAGCAAAGTGAGGAAGAAAACACCGACGAGGGAGACCCAGTACTTC,CASSKVRKKTPTRETQYF
TRBV11-2,NA,TRBJ2-1,TRBD2,TGTGCCAGCAGCTTAGATCCTAGCGGGAGGGGTGAGCAGTTCTTC,CASSLDPSGRGEQFF
TRBV7-2,NA,TRBJ2-5,NA,TGTGCCAGCAGCTTAAGAGGGCCGGAGACCCAGTACTTC,CASSLRGPETQYF
TRBV4-3,NA,TRBJ2-1,NA,TGCGCCAGCAGCCAAGAGTACAGCTCCTACAATGAGCAGTTCTTC,CASSQEYSSYNEQFF
TRBV5-6,few,TRBJ2-6,NA,TGTGCCAGCAGCTTAAGGAGCTACTCTGGGGCCAACGTCCTGACTTTC,CASSLRSYSGANVLTF
TRBV14,NA,TRBJ2-1,NA,TGTGCCAGCAGCAACTACGTGATCTACAATGAGCAGTTCTTC,CASSNYVIYNEQFF
TRBV9,once,TRBJ2-1,TRBD2,TGTGCCAGCAGCGTGACGGCCCGAGGTGGTCTAGCGGGAAATGAGCAGTTCTTC,CASSVTARGGLAGNEQFF
TRBV4-3,NA,TRBJ2-7,TRBD2,TGCGCCAGCAGCCGCGGACTAGCGGGAGGGGGCGAGCAGTACTTC,CASSRGLAGGGEQYF
TRBV5-1,NA,TRBJ2-1,NA,TGCGCCAGCAGCTTGGAACTGTACAATGAGCAGTTCTTC,CASSLELYNEQFF
TRBV9,NA,TRBJ2-3,NA,TGTGCCAGCAGCGTAGGAGCGTTTGAGGAGGGTACGCAGTATTTT,CASSVGAFEEGTQYF
TRBV27,NA,TRBJ2-2,TRBD1,TGTGCCAGCAGTTGGGGGACAGGGTTTACCGGGGAGCTGTTTTTT,CASSWGTGFTGELFF
TRBV29-1,NA,TRBJ2-1,NA,TGCAGCGTAGGGGGGGGATCCAATGAGCAGTTCTTC,CSVGGGSNEQFF
TRBV7-2,NA,TRBJ2-7,NA,TGTGCCAGCAGCATAACCGGGACTGCAAGCAACGAGCAGTACTTC,CASSITGTASNEQYF
TRBV7-8,NA,TRBJ2-1,TRBD2,TGTGCCAGCAGCAGCAGCCGCACTAGCGGGACCAATGAGCAGTTCTTC,CASSSSRTSGTNEQFF
TRBV29-1,NA,TRBJ1-5,NA,TGCAGCGTGGGAGAGGGGGGGAGGGGCAATCAGCCCCAGCATTTT,CSVGEGGRGNQPQHF
TRBV5-4,NA,TRBJ2-1,TRBD2,TGTGCCAGCAGACCTAGCGGGACCGGCGGGGGTGAGCAGTTCTTC,CASRPSGTGGGEQFF
TRBV10-3,NA,TRBJ1-3,NA,TGTGCCATCAGTGACCCTACTTACAGCTCTGGAAACACCATATATTTT,CAISDPTYSSGNTIYF
TRBV24-1,few,TRBJ2-7,NA,TGTGCCACCAGTGATTTGGTGGACACTCCCTACGAGCAGTACTTC,CATSDLVDTPYEQYF
TRBV7-2,NA,TRBJ2-3,TRBD2,TGTGCCAGCAGCTTAGGGGGAGCGGGAGGCCCGACACGCTATACGCAGTATTTT,CASSLGGAGGPTRYTQYF
TRBV3-1/TRBV3-2,NA,TRBJ2-1,NA,TGTGCCAGCAGCCATAATGAGGGAGACGGGCAGTTCTTC,CASSHNEGDGQFF
TRBV14,NA,TRBJ1-2,NA,TGTGCCAGCAGCCAAGACCCCCGCGGAATCTATGGCTACACCTTC,CASSQDPRGIYGYTF
TRBV6-5,NA,TRBJ2-7,TRBD1,TGTGCCAGCCTAGATCCGGGACAGGGAGCTTACGAGCAGTACTTC,CASLDPGQGAYEQYF
TRBV19,NA,TRBJ2-7,TRBD1,TGTGCCAGTAGTGCATCCTACAGGGGGTCGTCCTACGAGCAGTACTTC,CASSASYRGSSYEQYF
TRBV30,once,TRBJ1-1,NA,TGTGCCTGGCAGGGCGGTGGCACTGAAGCTTTCTTT,CAWQGGGTEAFF
TRBV7-9,NA,TRBJ2-1,TRBD2,TGTGCCAGCAGCCCGGGACTAGCGGGAGAAAGTGAGCAGTTCTTC,CASSPGLAGESEQFF
TRBV2,NA,TRBJ2-3,TRBD2,TGTGCCAGCCTTAGCGGGCGCACAGATACGCAGTATTTT,CASLSGRTDTQYF
TRBV7-2,NA,TRBJ1-1,NA,TGTGCCAGCAGCTTCGGGAGCCCGAACACTGAAGCTTTCTTT,CASSFGSPNTEAFF
TRBV11-1,NA,TRBJ2-3,NA,TGTGCCAGCAGCTTAGGGGGCAGTGCTGGGGATACGCAGTATTTT,CASSLGGSAGDTQYF
TRBV18,NA,TRBJ2-1,NA,TGTGCCAGCTCACCGGCGACTCCTAATGGAGGGAGCAATGAGCAGTTCTTC,CASSPATPNGGSNEQFF
TRBV7-2,NA,TRBJ2-5,TRBD2,TGTGCCAGTCGGACTAGGCGGGAGAGGATGGAGACCCAGTACTTC,CASRTRRERMETQYF
TRBV24-1,once,TRBJ2-3,TRBD2,TGTGCCACCAGTGATTCAAGACTAGCGGGAGGCGCAGATACGCAGTATTTT,CATSDSRLAGGADTQYF
TRBV6-5,NA,TRBJ2-3,TRBD2,TGTGCCAGCAGCAAACTAGCGGGGCCCACAGATACGCAGTATTTT,CASSKLAGPTDTQYF
TRBV9,NA,TRBJ2-1,TRBD2,TGTGCCAGCAGCGTAGGGGGTACTAGCGACTTCTACAATGAGCAGTTCTTC,CASSVGGTSDFYNEQFF
TRBV10-3,many,TRBJ2-7,TRBD2,TGTGCCATCAGTGAGTCGGGAGGGTCCTACGAGCAGTACTTC,CAISESGGSYEQYF